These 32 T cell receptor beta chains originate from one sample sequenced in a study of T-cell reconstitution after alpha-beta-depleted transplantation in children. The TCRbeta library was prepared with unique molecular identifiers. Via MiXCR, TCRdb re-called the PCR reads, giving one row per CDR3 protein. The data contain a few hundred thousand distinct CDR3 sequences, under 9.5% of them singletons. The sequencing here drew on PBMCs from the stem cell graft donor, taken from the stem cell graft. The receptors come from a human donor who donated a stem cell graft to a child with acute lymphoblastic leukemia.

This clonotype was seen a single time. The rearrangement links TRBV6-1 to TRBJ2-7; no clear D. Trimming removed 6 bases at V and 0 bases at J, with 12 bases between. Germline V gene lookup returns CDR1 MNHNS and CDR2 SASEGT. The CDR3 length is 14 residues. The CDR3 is CASSPIPASYEQYF. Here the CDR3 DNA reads TGTGCCAGCAGCCCTATACCTGCCTCCTACGAGCAGTACTTC.

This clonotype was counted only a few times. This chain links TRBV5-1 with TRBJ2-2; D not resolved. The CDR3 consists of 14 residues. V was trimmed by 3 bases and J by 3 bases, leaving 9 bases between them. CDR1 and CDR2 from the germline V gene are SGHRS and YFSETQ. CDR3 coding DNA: TGCGCCAGCAGCTCGGGTCCGCACACCGGGGAGCTGTTTTTT. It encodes CASSSGPHTGELFF.

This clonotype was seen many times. CDR3 bases: TGTGCCAGCAACCGACTAGCGGGATACACCGGGGAGCTGTTTTTT. Translated, it gives CASNRLAGYTGELFF. The J gene is TRBJ2-2, the V gene TRBV6-4; 11 positions match TRBD2. The length of the CDR3 is 15 residues. From germline, CDR1 is MRHNA and CDR2 SNTAGT. V was clipped by 7 bases and J by 3 bases; unmatched bases: 4.

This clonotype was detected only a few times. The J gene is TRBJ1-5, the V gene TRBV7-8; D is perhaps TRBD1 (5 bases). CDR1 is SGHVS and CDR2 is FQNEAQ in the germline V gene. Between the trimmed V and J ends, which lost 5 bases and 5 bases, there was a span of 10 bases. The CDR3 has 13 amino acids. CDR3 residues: CASSQRGHQPQHF. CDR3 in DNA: TGTGCCAGCAGCCAAAGGGGACATCAGCCCCAGCATTTT.

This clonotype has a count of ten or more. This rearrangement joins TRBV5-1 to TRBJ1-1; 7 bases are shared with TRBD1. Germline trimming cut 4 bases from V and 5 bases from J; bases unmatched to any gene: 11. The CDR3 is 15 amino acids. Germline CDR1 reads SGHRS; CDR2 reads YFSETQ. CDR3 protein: CASSIRQGVRTEAFF. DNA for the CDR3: TGCGCCAGCAGCATAAGACAGGGCGTGCGGACTGAAGCTTTCTTT.

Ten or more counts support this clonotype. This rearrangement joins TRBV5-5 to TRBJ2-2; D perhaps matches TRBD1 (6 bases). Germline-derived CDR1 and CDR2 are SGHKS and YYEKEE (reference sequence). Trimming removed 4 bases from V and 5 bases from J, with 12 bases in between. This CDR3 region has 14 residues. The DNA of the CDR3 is TGTGCCAGCAGCGTCCAGGGGTCAACCGGGGAGCTGTTTTTT. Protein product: CASSVQGSTGELFF.

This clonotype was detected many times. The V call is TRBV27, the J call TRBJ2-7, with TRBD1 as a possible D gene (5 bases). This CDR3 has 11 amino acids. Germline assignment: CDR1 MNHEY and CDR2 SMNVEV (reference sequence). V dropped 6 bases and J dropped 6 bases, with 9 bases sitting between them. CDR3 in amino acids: CASRGVTEQYF. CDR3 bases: TGTGCCAGCAGAGGGGTAACCGAGCAGTACTTC.

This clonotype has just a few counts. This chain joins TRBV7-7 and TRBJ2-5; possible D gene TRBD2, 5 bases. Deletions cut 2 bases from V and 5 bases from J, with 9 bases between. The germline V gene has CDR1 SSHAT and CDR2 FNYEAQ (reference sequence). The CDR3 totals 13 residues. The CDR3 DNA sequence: TGTGCCAGCAGCTTAAATGCGGGCGAGACCCAGTACTTC. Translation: CASSLNAGETQYF.

CDR3 in amino acids: CASSFASSGETQYF. DNA for the CDR3: TGCGCCAGCAGCTTTGCCTCGTCAGGAGAGACCCAGTACTTC. This rearrangement joins TRBV5-1 to TRBJ2-5; no firm D call. The V and J ends lost 2 bases and 4 bases respectively, with 12 bases between them. This CDR3 has 14 amino acids. Germline V CDR1 and CDR2: SGHRS, YFSETQ.

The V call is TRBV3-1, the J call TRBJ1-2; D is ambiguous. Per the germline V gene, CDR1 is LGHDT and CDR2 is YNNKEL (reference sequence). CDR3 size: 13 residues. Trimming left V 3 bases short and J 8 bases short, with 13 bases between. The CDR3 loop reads CASSHSDRPGYTF. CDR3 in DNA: TGTGCCAGCAGCCATTCGGACCGACCCGGCTACACCTTC. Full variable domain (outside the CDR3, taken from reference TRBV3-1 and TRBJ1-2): DTAVSQTPKYLVTQMGNDKSIKCEQNLGHDTMYWYKQDSKKFLKIMFSYNNKELIINETVPNRFSPKSPDKAHLNLHINSLELGDSAVYFCASSHSDRPGYTFGSGTRLTVV.

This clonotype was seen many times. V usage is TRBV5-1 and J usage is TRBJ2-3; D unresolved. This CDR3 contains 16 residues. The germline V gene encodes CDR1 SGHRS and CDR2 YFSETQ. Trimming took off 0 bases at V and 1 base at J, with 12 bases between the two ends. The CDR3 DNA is TGCGCCAGCAGCTTGGGTGGAGTCGCCGGCACAGATACGCAGTATTTT. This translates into CASSLGGVAGTDTQYF.

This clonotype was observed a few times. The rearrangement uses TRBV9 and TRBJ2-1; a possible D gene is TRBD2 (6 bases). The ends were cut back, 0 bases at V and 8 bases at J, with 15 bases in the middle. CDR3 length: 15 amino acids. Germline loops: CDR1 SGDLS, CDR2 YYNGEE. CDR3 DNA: TGTGCCAGCAGCGTAGTGGCAGGAGGGCATTATGAGCAGTTCTTC. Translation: CASSVVAGGHYEQFF.

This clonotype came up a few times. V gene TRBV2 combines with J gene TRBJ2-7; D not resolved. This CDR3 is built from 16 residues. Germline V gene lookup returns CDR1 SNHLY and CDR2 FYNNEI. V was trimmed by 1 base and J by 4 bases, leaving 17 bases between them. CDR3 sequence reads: CASSEEARARPYEQYF. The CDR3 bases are TGTGCCAGCAGTGAAGAGGCTCGGGCACGGCCTTACGAGCAGTACTTC.

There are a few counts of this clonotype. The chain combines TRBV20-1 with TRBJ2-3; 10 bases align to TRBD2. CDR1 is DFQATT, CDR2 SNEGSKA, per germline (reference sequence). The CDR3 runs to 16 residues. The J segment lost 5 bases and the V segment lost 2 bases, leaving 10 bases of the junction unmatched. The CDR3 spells CSARLSLAGAIDTQYF. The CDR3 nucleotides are TGCAGTGCTAGATTGTCCCTAGCGGGGGCCATAGATACGCAGTATTTT.

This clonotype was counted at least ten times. CDR3 in DNA: TGTGCCAGCAGTTTAGGACAGGGGTGGAATGAGCAGTTCTTC. It is translated as CASSLGQGWNEQFF. V gene TRBV27 combines with J gene TRBJ2-1; 9 nucleotides agree with TRBD1. The junction had 3 bases not matched to a gene; V was cut back by 2 bases and J by 7 bases. The germline V gene encodes CDR1 MNHEY and CDR2 SMNVEV (reference sequence). The CDR3 is 14 residues long.

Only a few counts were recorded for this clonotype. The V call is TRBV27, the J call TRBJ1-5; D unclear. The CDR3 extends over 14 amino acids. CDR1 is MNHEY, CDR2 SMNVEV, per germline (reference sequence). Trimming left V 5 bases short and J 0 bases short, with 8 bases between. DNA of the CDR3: TGTGCCAGCAGTCGGGTACTTAGCAATCAGCCCCAGCATTTT. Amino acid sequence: CASSRVLSNQPQHF.

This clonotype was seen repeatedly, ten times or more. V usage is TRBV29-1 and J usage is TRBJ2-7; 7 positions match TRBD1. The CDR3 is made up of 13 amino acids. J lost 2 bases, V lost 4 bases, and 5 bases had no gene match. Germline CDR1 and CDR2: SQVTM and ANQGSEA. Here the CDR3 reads CSVVGGATYEQYF. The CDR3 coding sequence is TGCAGCGTTGTAGGGGGCGCAACCTACGAGCAGTACTTC.

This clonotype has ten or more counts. Written as DNA, the CDR3 is TGCAGCGTTGCAACCCCCACCGGGACAGGGACAAACACAGATACGCAGTATTTT. Translating it yields CSVATPTGTGTNTDTQYF. V gene TRBV29-1 combines with J gene TRBJ2-3; TRBD1 matches 9 bases. The germline V gene encodes CDR1 SQVTM and CDR2 ANQGSEA. V was clipped by 4 bases and J by 2 bases; unmatched bases: 16. This CDR3 has 18 amino acids.

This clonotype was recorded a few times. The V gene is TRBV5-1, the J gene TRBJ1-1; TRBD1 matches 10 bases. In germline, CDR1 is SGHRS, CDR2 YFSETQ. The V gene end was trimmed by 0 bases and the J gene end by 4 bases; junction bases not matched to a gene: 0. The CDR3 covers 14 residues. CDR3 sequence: CASSLGQGATEAFF. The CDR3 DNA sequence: TGCGCCAGCAGCTTGGGACAGGGGGCCACTGAAGCTTTCTTT.

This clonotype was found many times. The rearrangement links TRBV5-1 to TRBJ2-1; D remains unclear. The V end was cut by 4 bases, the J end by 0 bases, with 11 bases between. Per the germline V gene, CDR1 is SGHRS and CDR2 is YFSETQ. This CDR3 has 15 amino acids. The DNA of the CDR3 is TGCGCCAGCAGCCCGATAGTAAGCTCCTACAATGAGCAGTTCTTC. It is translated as CASSPIVSSYNEQFF. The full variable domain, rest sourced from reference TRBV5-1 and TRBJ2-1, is KAGVTQTPRYLIKTRGQQVTLSCSPISGHRSVSWYQQTPGQGLQFLFEYFSETQRNKGNFPGRFSGRQFSNSRSEMNVSTLELGDSALYLCASSPIVSSYNEQFFGPGTRLTVL.

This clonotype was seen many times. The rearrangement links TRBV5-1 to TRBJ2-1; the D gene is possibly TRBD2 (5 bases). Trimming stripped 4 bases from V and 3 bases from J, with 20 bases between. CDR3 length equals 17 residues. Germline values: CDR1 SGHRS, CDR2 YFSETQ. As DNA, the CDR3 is TGCGCCAGCAGCATGGTTAAGGGAGACGGCTACTACAATGAGCAGTTCTTC. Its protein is CASSMVKGDGYYNEQFF.

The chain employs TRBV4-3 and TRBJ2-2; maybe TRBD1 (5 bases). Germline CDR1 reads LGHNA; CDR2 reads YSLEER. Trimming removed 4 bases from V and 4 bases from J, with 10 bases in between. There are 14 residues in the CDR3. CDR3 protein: CASSRSRVTGELFF. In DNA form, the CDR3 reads TGCGCCAGCAGCCGATCCAGGGTCACCGGGGAGCTGTTTTTT.

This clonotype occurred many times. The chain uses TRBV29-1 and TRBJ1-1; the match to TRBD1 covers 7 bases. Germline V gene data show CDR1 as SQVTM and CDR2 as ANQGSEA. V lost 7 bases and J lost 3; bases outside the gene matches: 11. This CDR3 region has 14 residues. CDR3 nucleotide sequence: TGCAGCGCCCGAGCGAGGGGGCGGGACACTGAAGCTTTCTTT. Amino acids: CSARARGRDTEAFF.

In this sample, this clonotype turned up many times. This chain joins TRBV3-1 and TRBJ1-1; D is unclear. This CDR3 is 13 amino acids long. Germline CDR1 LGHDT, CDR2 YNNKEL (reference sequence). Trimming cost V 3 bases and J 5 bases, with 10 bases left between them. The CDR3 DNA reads TGTGCCAGCAGCCAGGGAGGATCGACTGAAGCTTTCTTT. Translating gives CASSQGGSTEAFF.

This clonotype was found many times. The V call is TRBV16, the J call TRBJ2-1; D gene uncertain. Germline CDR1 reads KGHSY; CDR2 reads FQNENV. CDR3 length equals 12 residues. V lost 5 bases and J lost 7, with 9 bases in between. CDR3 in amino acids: CASSFTRNEQFF. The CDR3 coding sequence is TGTGCCAGCAGCTTCACGAGGAATGAGCAGTTCTTC.

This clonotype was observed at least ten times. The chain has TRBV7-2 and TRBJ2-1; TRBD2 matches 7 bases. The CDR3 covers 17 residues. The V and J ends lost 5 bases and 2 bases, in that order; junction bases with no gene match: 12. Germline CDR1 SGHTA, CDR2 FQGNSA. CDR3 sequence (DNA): TGTGCCAGCAGCAAAAACCTTCCAGCGGGAACCTACAATGAGCAGTTCTTC. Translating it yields CASSKNLPAGTYNEQFF.

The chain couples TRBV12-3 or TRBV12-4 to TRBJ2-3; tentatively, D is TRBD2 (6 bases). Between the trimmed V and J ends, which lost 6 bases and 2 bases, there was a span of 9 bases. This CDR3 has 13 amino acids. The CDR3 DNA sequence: TGTGCCAGCAGCCGCGGGATCACAGATACGCAGTATTTT. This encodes CASSRGITDTQYF.

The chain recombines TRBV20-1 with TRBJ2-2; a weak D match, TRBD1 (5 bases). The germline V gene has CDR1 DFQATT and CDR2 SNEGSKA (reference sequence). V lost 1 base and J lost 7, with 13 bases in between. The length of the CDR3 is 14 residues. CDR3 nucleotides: TGCAGTGCTAGAGCGGCAGGGTCGTACGGGGAGCTGTTTTTT. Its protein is CSARAAGSYGELFF.

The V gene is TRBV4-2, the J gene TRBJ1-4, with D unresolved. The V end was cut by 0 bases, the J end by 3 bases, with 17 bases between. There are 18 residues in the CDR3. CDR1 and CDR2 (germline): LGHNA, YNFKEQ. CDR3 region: CASSQDREGRGSNEKLFF. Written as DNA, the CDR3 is TGTGCCAGCAGCCAAGATCGAGAAGGGCGAGGGTCTAATGAAAAACTGTTTTTT.

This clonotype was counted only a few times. Written as DNA, the CDR3 is TGTGCCAGCAGTTTATCTCCGGGGGGAAATCAGCCCCAGCATTTT. It codes for CASSLSPGGNQPQHF. This rearrangement joins TRBV27 to TRBJ1-5, with D tentatively TRBD1 (5 bases). The CDR3 loop spans 15 amino acids. Germline-derived CDR1 and CDR2 are MNHEY and SMNVEV (reference sequence). V lost 0 bases and J lost 4, with 10 bases in between.

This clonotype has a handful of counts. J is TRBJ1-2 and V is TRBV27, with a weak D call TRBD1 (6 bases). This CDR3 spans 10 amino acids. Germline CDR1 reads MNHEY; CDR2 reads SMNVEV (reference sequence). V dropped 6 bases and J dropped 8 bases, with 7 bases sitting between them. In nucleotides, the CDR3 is TGTGCCAGCAGGGGGGCGGGCTACACCTTC. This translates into CASRGAGYTF.

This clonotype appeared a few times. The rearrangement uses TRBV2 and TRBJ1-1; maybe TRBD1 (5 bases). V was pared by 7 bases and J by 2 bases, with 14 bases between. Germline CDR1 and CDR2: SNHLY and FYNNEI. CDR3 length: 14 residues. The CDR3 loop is CASTMTEPNTEAFF. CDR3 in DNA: TGTGCCAGCACCATGACAGAACCTAACACTGAAGCTTTCTTT.